The clone carrying this T cell receptor (beta chain) was detected only a few times. Its antigen remains unknown. This sample was taken from a study of beta chain features in type 1 diabetes. Study-level information: The study found patients and healthy donors alike in age, gender and cell yields.

Sequenced material consisted of expressed TCRB transcripts (all of the isolated RNA was reverse transcribed). The method was immunoSEQ multiplex PCR; TCRdb's version includes in-frame clones alone and lacks a portion of them. The repertoire holds hundreds of thousands of clones, with about 30% as singletons. There are 14 residues in the CDR3. In germline, CDR1 is MNHNY, CDR2 SVGAGI (reference sequence). Unmatched junction bases numbered 4, after V lost 5 bases and J lost 10 bases. Whole-study findings and limits: Healthy donors had naive, central memory and Treg TCRB repertoires that appeared less similar than those seen among patients.

The clonotype was recovered from a man aged 18 to 30 in good health. The chain uses TRBV6-6 and TRBJ2-1; TRBD2 matches at 14 bases. The source material was naive CD4+ T cells from blood. CDR3 DNA: TGTGCCAGCAGTACGGGACTAGCGGGAGTAGAGCAGTTCTTC. This encodes CASSTGLAGVEQFF.